This TCR beta chain was identified in a study of T-cell memory formation after mild COVID-19. Study outcomes and limitations: The main location of contracting CD4+ clones was CM and EM, and that of contracting CD8+ clones was EMRA.

Using constant-segment primers, 5'RACE produced TCR alpha and TCR beta cDNA libraries carrying sample barcodes and UMIs. TCRdb used MiXCR to reprocess the 5' RACE reads, holding one entry per CDR3 protein. The table lists 280,000 or so distinct CDR3 sequences, approximately 8% of them singletons. This clonotype was recorded a few times. What it binds is not known. The sequencing input was PBMCs or a T cell subset sorted from them (not recorded which). The TCR comes from a man aged 18-30 years who had mild COVID-19 (a few samples of this study predate the infection). Cell type and time point are not known.

CDR3 bases: TGCGCCAGCAGCCAAGATAGGGGTTCCTCCTACGAGCAGTACTTC. Amino acids: CASSQDRGSSYEQYF. The chain links TRBV4-1 to TRBJ2-7; weak D call: TRBD1 (5 bases). CDR1 and CDR2 from the germline V gene are MGHRA and YSYEKL. Trimming stripped 0 bases from V and 0 bases from J, with 9 bases between. This CDR3 contains 15 residues.